Each of the 2 T cell receptor beta chains below was sequenced from the same sample in a study of T cell clonality in common variable immunodeficiency. Findings and caveats of the study: Fewer deletions and N-nucleotide insertions were reportedly seen in common variable immunodeficiency TCR beta sequences.

Antigens for these TCRs are unknown. TCRdb's copy holds only in-frame clones and misses some; the assay was immunoSEQ multiplex PCR. The data show more than 30,000 clones, with none appearing a single time. Sequences were obtained from peripheral blood mononuclear cells. Receptor source: a human donor with common variable immunodeficiency.

Many counts were recorded for this clone. From the germline J gene comes the end of the CDR3, since the read stops 3 residues before it. This chain connects TRBV5-5 to TRBJ1-2; D uncertain. Trimming pared 0 bases from V and 1 base from J, leaving 7 bases between. The CDR3 extends over 14 amino acids. Per the germline V gene, CDR1 is SGHKS and CDR2 is YYEKEE (reference sequence). CDR3 DNA, as far as it was read: TGTGCCAGCAGCTTGGACGTCGGTAACTATGGC. Translation gives CASSLDVGNYG. The entire CDR3 reads CASSLDVGNYGYTF.

Notes on this clone: The read terminates 3 residues ahead of where the CDR3 ends, so the germline J gene completes it. V and J are TRBV7-6 and TRBJ2-7, with D maybe TRBD1 (6 bases). This CDR3 has 15 amino acids. V gave up 2 bases and J gave up 2 bases, with 13 bases separating them. The germline V gene has CDR1 SGHVS and CDR2 FNYEAQ. The CDR3 DNA, read in part, is TGTGCCAGCAGCTTAACGGCAGGGGAAACCTACGAG. Translating gives CASSLTAGETYE. The complete CDR3 sequence is CASSLTAGETYEQYF.